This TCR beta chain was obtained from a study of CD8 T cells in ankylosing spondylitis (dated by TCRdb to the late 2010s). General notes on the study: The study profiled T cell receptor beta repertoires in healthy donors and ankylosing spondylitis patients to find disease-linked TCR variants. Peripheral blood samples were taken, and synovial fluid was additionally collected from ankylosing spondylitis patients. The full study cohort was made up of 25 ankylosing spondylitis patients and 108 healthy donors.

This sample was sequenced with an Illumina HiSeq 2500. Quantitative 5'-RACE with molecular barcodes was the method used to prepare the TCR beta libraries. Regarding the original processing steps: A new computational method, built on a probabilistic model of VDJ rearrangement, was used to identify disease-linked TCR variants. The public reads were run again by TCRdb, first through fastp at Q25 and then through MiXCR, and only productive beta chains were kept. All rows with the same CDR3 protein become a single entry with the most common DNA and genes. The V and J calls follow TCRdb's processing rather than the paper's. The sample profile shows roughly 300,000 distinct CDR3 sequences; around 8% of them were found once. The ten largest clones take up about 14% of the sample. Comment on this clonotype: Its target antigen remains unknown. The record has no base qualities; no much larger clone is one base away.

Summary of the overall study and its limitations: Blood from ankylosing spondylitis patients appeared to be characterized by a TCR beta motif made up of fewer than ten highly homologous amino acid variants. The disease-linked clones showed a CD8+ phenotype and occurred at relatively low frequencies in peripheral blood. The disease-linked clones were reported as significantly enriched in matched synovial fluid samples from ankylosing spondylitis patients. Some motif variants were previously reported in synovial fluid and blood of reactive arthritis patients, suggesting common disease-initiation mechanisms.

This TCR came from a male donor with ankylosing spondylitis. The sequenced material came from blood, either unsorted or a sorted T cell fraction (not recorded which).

The sequenced DNA is TGTGCCAGCAGTCCTACAGTCCAGGGTGTTTCACCCCTCCACTTT. This codes for CASSPTVQGVSPLHF. Here the chain combines TRBV12-3 or TRBV12-4 and TRBJ1-6; the D gene is possibly TRBD1, with 5 bases matching. Including the terminal cysteine and phenylalanine, the CDR3 comprises 15 residues. Kept here is only the CDR3 DNA, which spans 45 bases and is read in frame from base 1. V drops 5 bases and J drops 9 bases, leaving 17 bases in between.